The next 9 T cell receptor beta chains were all read from a single sample in a study of blood T cell repertoires in COVID-19 (dated by TCRdb to about 2020). Libraries came from the immunoSEQ multiplex PCR assay. Held by TCRdb, this immuneACCESS table contains in-frame sequences only and omits some clones. Under half of the omission traces to an unresolved V gene where checked; the cause of the rest is unknown. The sample yields about 80,000 clones; around four fifths were counted once. The ten largest clones capture over 30% of the sample. Sequenced material: peripheral blood. Receptors originate from an elderly man with active or convalescent COVID-19.

The gene calls are TRBV6-1 and TRBJ1-1; TRBD1 is a possible D gene (5 bases). The CDR3 has 17 residues. Germline V gene lookup returns CDR1 MNHNS and CDR2 SASEGT. The V gene lost 4 bases and the J gene lost 5 bases, with 23 bases spanning the gap. The CDR3 spells CASSARRVSGVGTEAFF. The CDR3 DNA reads TGTGCCAGCAGTGCCCGAAGGGTCTCGGGGGTCGGGACTGAAGCTTTCTTT.

V usage is TRBV10-2 and J usage is TRBJ2-3; 10 positions agree with TRBD2. CDR1 and CDR2 from the germline V gene are WSHSY and SAAADI. The CDR3 loop spans 16 amino acids. The junction had 10 bases not matched to a gene; V was cut back by 10 bases and J by 0 bases. As DNA, the CDR3 is TGCGCCACCAAGACGGGACTAGCGTCTAGCACAGATACGCAGTATTTT. Translated, it gives CATKTGLASSTDTQYF.

The V call is TRBV4-3, the J call TRBJ1-1; TRBD1 matches 9 bases. Unmatched junction bases numbered 2, after V lost 3 bases and J lost 3 bases. CDR3 length: 14 residues. Germline V gene sequence: CDR1 LGHNA, CDR2 YSLEER. The CDR3 sequence: CASSQDRGHTEAFF. CDR3 sequence (DNA): TGCGCCAGCAGCCAGGACAGGGGACACACTGAAGCTTTCTTT.

The rearrangement uses TRBV27 and TRBJ2-3; TRBD2 matches at 11 bases. Germline CDR1 and CDR2: MNHEY and SMNVEV (reference sequence). Trimming cost V 4 bases and J 2 bases; bases outside gene matches: 5. The CDR3 length is 16 residues. This CDR3 reads CASSSLGLADTDTQYF. The DNA of the CDR3 is TGTGCCAGCAGTTCCCTGGGACTAGCGGACACAGATACGCAGTATTTT.

This clone was picked up a small number of times. CDR3 coding DNA: TGTGCCAGCAGCCCGTCGACAGGCTACAATTCACCCCTCCACTTT. This translates into CASSPSTGYNSPLHF. The chain uses TRBV3-1 (or the pseudogene TRBV3-2) and TRBJ1-6; a weak D match, TRBD1 (6 bases). V was cut by 4 bases and J by 7 bases, with 14 bases left in between. The germline V gene has CDR1 LGHDT and CDR2 YNNKEL (reference sequence). The CDR3 runs 15 residues.

The chain joins TRBV7-2 to TRBJ2-1, with 7 bases that match TRBD1. The CDR3 extends over 15 amino acids. The germline V gene encodes CDR1 SGHTA and CDR2 FQGNSA. V lost 6 bases and J lost 0; bases outside the gene matches: 5. This chain's CDR3 is CASSSYRGSYNEQFF. In DNA form, the CDR3 reads TGTGCCAGCAGTTCATACAGGGGCTCCTACAATGAGCAGTTCTTC.

The gene calls are TRBV28 and TRBJ2-4; maybe TRBD1 (6 bases). Between the trimmed V and J ends, which lost 6 bases and 2 bases, there was a span of 20 bases. There are 17 residues in the CDR3. Germline V gives CDR1 MDHEN, CDR2 SYDVKM. The CDR3 region has the DNA TGTGCCAGCAGGGAAACGCCACAGGGTTCATCCAAAAACATTCAGTACTTC. This translates into CASRETPQGSSKNIQYF.

The table lists this clone with a few counts. The chain couples TRBV12-3 or TRBV12-4 to TRBJ2-5; a possible D gene is TRBD2 (5 bases). V lost 3 bases to trimming and J lost 3 bases, with 8 bases between them. The CDR3 has 13 residues. The CDR3 loop reads CASSFRGEETQYF. The CDR3, as DNA: TGTGCCAGCAGTTTCCGGGGAGAAGAGACCCAGTACTTC.

The genes are TRBV13 and TRBJ2-7; tentatively, D is TRBD1 (5 bases). The germline V and J ends were trimmed by 6 bases and 0 bases, with 12 bases remaining between them. Germline values: CDR1 PRHDT, CDR2 FYEKMQ (reference sequence). This CDR3 comprises 14 residues. CDR3 in DNA: TGTGCCAGCAGTAAACAGGAAAGCTCCTACGAGCAGTACTTC. Protein sequence: CASSKQESSYEQYF.